This T cell receptor (beta chain) originates from a study of T-cell memory formation after mild COVID-19. Study-wide points: Pre-infection memory showed some responding clones, and this suggested that cross-reactive memory joined. Clones shrinking between day 15 and 85 showed a balanced CD4/CD8 split, and those that grew later tilted toward CD4+.

This clonotype was found a few times. As yet, its antigen is unknown. TCRdb re-derived calls from the 5' RACE reads in MiXCR, one entry per CDR3 protein. This sample has about 290,000 distinct CDR3 sequences, with less than 20% found just once. Germline V gene sequence: CDR1 WNHNN, CDR2 SYGVQD (reference sequence). The CDR3 runs to 15 residues. The V end lost 4 bases, the J end lost 5 bases, and 14 bases lay between the germline ends. Sequenced: PBMCs or a T cell subset sorted from them (not recorded which). The receptor was derived from a man aged 18 to 35 who had mild COVID-19 (a few samples of this study predate the infection). Cell type and time point are not known. This chain links TRBV10-1 with TRBJ1-4, with D possibly being TRBD1 (5 bases). DNA of the CDR3: TGCGCCAGCAGTGGAGCGAGGGGCGAAAATGAAAAACTGTTTTTT. This encodes CASSGARGENEKLFF.